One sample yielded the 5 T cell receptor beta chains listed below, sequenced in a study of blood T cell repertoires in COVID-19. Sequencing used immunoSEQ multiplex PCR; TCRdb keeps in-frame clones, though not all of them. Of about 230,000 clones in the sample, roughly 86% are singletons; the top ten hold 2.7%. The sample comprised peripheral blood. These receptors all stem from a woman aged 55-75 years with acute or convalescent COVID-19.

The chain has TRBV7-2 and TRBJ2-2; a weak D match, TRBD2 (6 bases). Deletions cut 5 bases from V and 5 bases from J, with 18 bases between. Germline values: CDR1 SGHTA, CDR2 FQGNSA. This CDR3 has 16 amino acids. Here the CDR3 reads CASSGDWRVGTGELFF. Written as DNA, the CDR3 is TGTGCCAGCAGCGGGGATTGGAGGGTAGGGACCGGGGAGCTGTTTTTT.

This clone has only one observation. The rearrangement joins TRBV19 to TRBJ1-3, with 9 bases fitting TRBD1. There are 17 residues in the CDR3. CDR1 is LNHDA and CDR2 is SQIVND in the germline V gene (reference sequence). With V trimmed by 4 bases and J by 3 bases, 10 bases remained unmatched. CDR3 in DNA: TGTGCCAGTAGTAATTCGCACAGGGGGCGTCTTGGAAACACCATATATTTT. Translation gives CASSNSHRGRLGNTIYF.

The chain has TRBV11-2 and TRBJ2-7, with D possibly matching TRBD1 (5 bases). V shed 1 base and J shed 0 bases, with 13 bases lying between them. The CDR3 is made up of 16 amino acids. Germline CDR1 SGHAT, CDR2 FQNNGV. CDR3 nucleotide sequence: TGTGCCAGCAGCTTAGGGGCAGGGAAACCCTCCTACGAGCAGTACTTC. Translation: CASSLGAGKPSYEQYF.

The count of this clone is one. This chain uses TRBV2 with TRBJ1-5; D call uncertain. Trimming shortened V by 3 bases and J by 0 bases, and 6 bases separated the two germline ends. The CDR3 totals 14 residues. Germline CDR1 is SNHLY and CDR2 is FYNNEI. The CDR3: CASSDQYSNQPQHF. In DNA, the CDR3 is TGTGCCAGCAGTGATCAGTATAGCAATCAGCCCCAGCATTTT.

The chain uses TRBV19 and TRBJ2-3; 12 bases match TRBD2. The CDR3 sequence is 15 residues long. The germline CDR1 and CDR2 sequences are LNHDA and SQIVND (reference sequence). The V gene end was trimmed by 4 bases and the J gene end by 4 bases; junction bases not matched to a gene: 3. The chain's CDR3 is CASSTLAGGADTQYF. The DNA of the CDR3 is TGTGCCAGTAGTACTCTAGCGGGAGGGGCAGATACGCAGTATTTT.